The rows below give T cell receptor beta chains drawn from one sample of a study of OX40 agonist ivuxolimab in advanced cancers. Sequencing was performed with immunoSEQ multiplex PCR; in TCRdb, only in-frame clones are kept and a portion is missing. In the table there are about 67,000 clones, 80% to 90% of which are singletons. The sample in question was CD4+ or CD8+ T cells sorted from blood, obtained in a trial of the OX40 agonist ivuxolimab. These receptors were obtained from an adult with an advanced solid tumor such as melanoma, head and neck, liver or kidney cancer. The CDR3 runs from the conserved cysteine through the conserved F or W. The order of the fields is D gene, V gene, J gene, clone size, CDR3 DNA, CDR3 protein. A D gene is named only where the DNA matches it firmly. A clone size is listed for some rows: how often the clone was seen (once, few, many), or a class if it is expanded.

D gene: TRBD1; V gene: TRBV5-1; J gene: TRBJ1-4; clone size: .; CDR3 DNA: TGCGCCAGCAGCTTGGGACAGGGGGAAAAACTGTTTTTT; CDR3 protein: CASSLGQGEKLFF
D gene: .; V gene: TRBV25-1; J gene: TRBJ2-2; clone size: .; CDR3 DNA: TGTGCCAGCAGTGGATTAAGCTACCCCGGGGAGCTGTTTTTT; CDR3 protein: CASSGLSYPGELFF
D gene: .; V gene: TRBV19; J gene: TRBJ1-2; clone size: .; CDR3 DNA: TGTGCCAGTAGTATGGGCATCAACGTTAACTATGGCTACACCTTC; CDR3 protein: CASSMGINVNYGYTF
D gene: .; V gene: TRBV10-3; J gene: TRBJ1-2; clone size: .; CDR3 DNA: TGTGCCATCAGTGAGTCGAGCGGTGGCTATGGCTACACCTTC; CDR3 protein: CAISESSGGYGYTF
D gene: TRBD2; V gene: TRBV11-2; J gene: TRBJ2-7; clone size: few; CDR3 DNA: TGTGCCAGCAGCTCTGCGGGAGCCACTTATGAGCAGTACTTC; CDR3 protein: CASSSAGATYEQYF
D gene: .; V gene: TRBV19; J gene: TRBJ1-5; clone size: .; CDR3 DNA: TGTGCCAGTGGCTCTCTTGGTAGCAATCAGCCCCAGCATTTT; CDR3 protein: CASGSLGSNQPQHF
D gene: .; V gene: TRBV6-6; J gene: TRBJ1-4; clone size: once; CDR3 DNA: TGTGCCAGCATCCGAACGGGCGAGAATGAAAAACTGTTTTTT; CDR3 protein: CASIRTGENEKLFF
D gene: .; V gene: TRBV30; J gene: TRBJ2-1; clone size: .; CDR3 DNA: TGTGCCTGGACCCCTAGCGCATCATACAATGAGCAGTTCTTC; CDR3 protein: CAWTPSASYNEQFF
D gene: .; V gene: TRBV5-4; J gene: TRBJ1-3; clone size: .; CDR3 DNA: TGTGCCAGCAGCTTGGGGCAGGGGAGAACTGGAAACACCATATATTTT; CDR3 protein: CASSLGQGRTGNTIYF
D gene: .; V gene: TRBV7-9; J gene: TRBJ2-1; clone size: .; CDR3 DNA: TGTGCCAGCAGCTTCCCGGAGCACAATGAGCAGTTCTTC; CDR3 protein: CASSFPEHNEQFF
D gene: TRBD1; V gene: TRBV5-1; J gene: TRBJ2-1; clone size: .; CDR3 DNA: TGCGCCAGCAGCTTGGAGGGACAGGGGGCGAATTGGTTCTTC; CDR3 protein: CASSLEGQGANWFF
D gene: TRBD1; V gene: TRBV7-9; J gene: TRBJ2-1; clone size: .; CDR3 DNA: TGTGCCAGCAGCCTAGGGACAGGGAATAATGAGCAGTTCTTC; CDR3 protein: CASSLGTGNNEQFF
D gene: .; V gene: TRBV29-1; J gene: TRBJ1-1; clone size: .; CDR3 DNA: TGCAGCGTTTACCGGGCATCCGAAACTGAAGCTTTCTTT; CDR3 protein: CSVYRASETEAFF
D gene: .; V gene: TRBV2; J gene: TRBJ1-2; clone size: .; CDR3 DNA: TGTGCCAGCACGGGGGTCACAGACGGCTACACCTTC; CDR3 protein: CASTGVTDGYTF
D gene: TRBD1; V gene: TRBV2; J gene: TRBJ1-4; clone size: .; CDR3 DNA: TGTGCCAGCAGGGGGACAGGGGAAGAAAAACTGTTTTTT; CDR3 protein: CASRGTGEEKLFF
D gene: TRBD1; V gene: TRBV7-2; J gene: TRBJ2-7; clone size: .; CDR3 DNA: TGTGCCAGCAGCTCCTCAGCTCGGGACAGGGGAAAATACGAGCAGTACTTC; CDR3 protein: CASSSSARDRGKYEQYF
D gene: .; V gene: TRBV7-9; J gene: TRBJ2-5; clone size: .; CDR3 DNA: TGTGCCAGCAGCTTAGCTGGGGGGCTAGCGGTACACCAAGAGACCCAGTACTTC; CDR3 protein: CASSLAGGLAVHQETQYF
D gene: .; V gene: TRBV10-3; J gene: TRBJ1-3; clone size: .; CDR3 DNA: TGTGCCATCAGTGAGACACGTAATGACAGCTCTGGAAACACCATATATTTT; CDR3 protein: CAISETRNDSSGNTIYF
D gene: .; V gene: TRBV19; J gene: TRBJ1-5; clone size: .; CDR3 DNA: TGTGCCAGTAGTGGTCGGACGGGGCAGCCCCAGCATTTT; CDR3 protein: CASSGRTGQPQHF
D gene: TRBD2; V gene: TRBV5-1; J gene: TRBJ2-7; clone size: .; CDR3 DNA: TGCGCCAGCAGCTATAGCGGGGGCACTATGGGGGAGCAGTACTTC; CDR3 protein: CASSYSGGTMGEQYF
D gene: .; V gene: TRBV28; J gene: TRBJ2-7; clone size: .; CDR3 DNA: TGTGCCAGCAGCCCCCGGACCCTCTACGAGCAGTACTTC; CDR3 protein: CASSPRTLYEQYF
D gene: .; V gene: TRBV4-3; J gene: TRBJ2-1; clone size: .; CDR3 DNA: TGCGCCAGCAGCCCATCCTTAATTCGATACAATGAGCAGTTCTTC; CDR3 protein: CASSPSLIRYNEQFF